Presented here are 10 T cell receptor beta chains from one specimen sequenced in a study of spatial heterogeneity in lung cancer. As to time point: sample taken at primary tumor resection. Frozen PBMC, nontumor lung or tumor provided whole RNA, which was sequenced unsorted. TCRdb recomputed calls from the 5' RACE reads with MiXCR, one row per CDR3 protein. The sample yields approximately 44,000 distinct CDR3 sequences, about an eighth seen once. Source: PBMCs, taken at surgery. All receptors derive from a male donor with early-stage non-small cell lung cancer.

This clonotype was found many times. CDR3 in amino acids: CASSDPGQNNEKLFF. CDR3 in DNA: TGTGCCAGCAGTGATCCCGGGCAGAATAATGAAAAACTGTTTTTT. This chain uses TRBV25-1 with TRBJ1-4; D not resolved. The ends were cut back, 3 bases at V and 4 bases at J, with 12 bases in the middle. The CDR3 runs 15 residues. Germline V gives CDR1 MGHDK, CDR2 SYGVNS.

V and J are TRBV5-1 and TRBJ2-5; 8 positions match TRBD1. The V gene's germline CDR1 is SGHRS and CDR2 YFSETQ. J was trimmed by 5 bases and V by 3 bases; bases with no gene match: 6. The CDR3 is 14 amino acids. The CDR3 protein is CASSSGQGGETQYF. The CDR3 DNA is TGCGCCAGCAGCTCCGGACAGGGCGGGGAGACCCAGTACTTC.

The chain combines TRBV5-5 with TRBJ1-2; D possibly corresponds to TRBD1 (5 bases). The CDR3 consists of 14 residues. The ends were cut back, 2 bases at V and 0 bases at J, with 8 bases in the middle. The germline CDR1 and CDR2 sequences are SGHKS and YYEKEE (reference sequence). CDR3 bases: TGTGCCAGCAGCTTTCAGGGCACTAACTATGGCTACACCTTC. This encodes CASSFQGTNYGYTF.

This clonotype has at least ten counts. This rearrangement joins TRBV27 to TRBJ1-2, with D hard to call. The germline gives CDR1 MNHEY, CDR2 SMNVEV (reference sequence). Between the trimmed V and J ends, which lost 5 bases and 2 bases, there was a span of 15 bases. The CDR3 loop spans 15 amino acids. CDR3 sequence (DNA): TGTGCCAGCAGTCCAGAGTGGGTGGCGAACTATGGCTACACCTTC. Residues: CASSPEWVANYGYTF.

In this sample, this clonotype turned up a few times. The chain's CDR3 is CASSLGARGTEAFF. Here the CDR3 DNA reads TGTGCCAGCAGCCTAGGGGCGCGGGGCACTGAAGCTTTCTTT. V and J are TRBV12-3 or TRBV12-4 and TRBJ1-1; weak D call: TRBD1 (5 bases). This CDR3 comprises 14 residues. The germline V and J ends were trimmed by 6 bases and 4 bases, with 15 bases remaining between them.

Worth noting for this clonotype: A much larger clone lies one base from this, so it may be a read error. The CDR3 DNA reads TGTGCCAGCGGGGGGACAGGGAAAAGCACAGATGCGCAGTATTTT. Amino acid sequence: CASGGTGKSTDAQYF. The genes are TRBV7-6 and TRBJ2-3, with TRBD1 identical over 9 bases. Germline V gene sequence: CDR1 SGHVS, CDR2 FNYEAQ. This CDR3 has 15 amino acids.

In DNA form, the CDR3 reads TGCAGCGTAAACAGGCCCAAAGAGACCCAGTACTTC. It specifies CSVNRPKETQYF. The chain joins TRBV29-1 to TRBJ2-5; TRBD1 is a possible D gene (5 bases). With 6 bases removed from V and 3 bases from J, the gap between germline ends came to 11 bases. The CDR3 covers 12 residues. Germline V gives CDR1 SQVTM, CDR2 ANQGSEA.

This clonotype has just a few counts. The chain couples TRBV24-1 to TRBJ2-1; D is possibly TRBD1 (7 bases). This CDR3 is 17 amino acids long. The V end was cut by 4 bases, the J end by 9 bases, with 24 bases between. Germline V gene data show CDR1 as KGHDR and CDR2 as SFDVKD. CDR3 residues: CATSDLRGGSYGSEQFF. The CDR3 DNA follows: TGTGCCACCAGTGACCTGAGAGGGGGCAGCTACGGGAGTGAGCAGTTCTTC.

This clonotype was observed many times. The chain uses TRBV12-3 or TRBV12-4 and TRBJ2-7; D is perhaps TRBD1 (5 bases). The CDR3 runs to 17 residues. Trimming removed 0 bases from V and 6 bases from J, with 21 bases in between. DNA for the CDR3: TGTGCCAGCAGTTTAGCTAGAACAGGCCTACTCAGGCCCGAGCAGTACTTC. Its protein is CASSLARTGLLRPEQYF.

The chain uses TRBV21-1 and TRBJ1-2; no DNA check was done on the table's D call, TRBD1. TRBV21-1 is tagged as a pseudogene. This CDR3 region has 13 residues. The DNA of the CDR3 is TGTGCCAGCAGCAACTGTCGGATAGGGAGCTACACCTTC. Translated: CASSNCRIGSYTF.